A single sample is the source of the 19 T cell receptor beta chains below, sequenced in a study of blood T cell repertoires in COVID-19 (dated by TCRdb to the early 2020s). Libraries were prepared through the immunoSEQ multiplex PCR assay. Not all clones reach the TCRdb copy of this immuneACCESS table, which keeps in-frame sequences only. Checked studies attribute under half of the gap to unresolved V genes and leave the rest unexplained. In this sample the table shows around 300,000 clones, 86% of which occur a single time. Clones ranked in the top ten supply about 2.7% of the sample. Sequenced: PBMCs or T cells enriched from blood (not recorded which). The receptors were sampled from a woman aged 18 to 35 who had recovered from COVID-19.

The count of this clone is one. The genes are TRBV19 and TRBJ1-2; D may be TRBD1 (5 bases). Germline CDR1 is LNHDA and CDR2 is SQIVND (reference sequence). The CDR3 runs to 12 residues. V lost 6 bases to trimming and J lost 6 bases, with 11 bases between them. In DNA, the CDR3 is TGTGCCAGTAGCGACAGAAGAGATGGCTACACCTTC. This translates into CASSDRRDGYTF.

This CDR3 is CSASGGRGSGNTIYF. The CDR3 nucleotides are TGCAGCGCATCCGGTGGTAGGGGATCTGGAAACACCATATATTTT. This chain connects TRBV29-1 to TRBJ1-3, with D perhaps TRBD1 (5 bases). V shed 7 bases and J shed 1 base, with 17 bases lying between them. The germline V gene has CDR1 SQVTM and CDR2 ANQGSEA. This CDR3 contains 15 residues.

The chain employs TRBV5-4 and TRBJ1-2; D not resolved. The CDR3 is made up of 15 amino acids. The germline gives CDR1 SGHNT, CDR2 YYREEE (reference sequence). V lost 0 bases, J lost 3 bases, and 12 bases lay in between. This CDR3 reads CASSLEEKEYYGYTF. CDR3 nucleotide sequence: TGTGCCAGCAGCTTGGAGGAGAAAGAATACTATGGCTACACCTTC.

The V and J genes are TRBV7-2 and TRBJ1-1, with 7 bases matching TRBD1. V shed 5 bases, J shed 10 bases, and the junction held 16 bases outside the gene matches. CDR3 length: 15 amino acids. Germline V gene lookup returns CDR1 SGHTA and CDR2 FQGNSA. DNA for the CDR3: TGTGCCAGCAGCCAAAAAGGAGGGGGCCCGGTGGCAGCTTTCTTT. Translating it yields CASSQKGGGPVAAFF.

The chain joins TRBV7-8 to TRBJ1-5; D remains unclear. V was cut by 5 bases and J by 5 bases, with 13 bases left in between. This CDR3 is 14 amino acids long. CDR1 and CDR2 from the germline V gene are SGHVS and FQNEAQ. DNA of the CDR3: TGTGCCAGCAGCCGCGAACGGGGTTATCAGCCCCAGCATTTT. This gives the protein CASSRERGYQPQHF.

The rearrangement joins TRBV9 to TRBJ2-1; TRBD2 matches at 15 bases. This CDR3 has 17 amino acids. Trimming removed 2 bases from V and 3 bases from J; junction bases left unmatched: 3. CDR1 is SGDLS and CDR2 is YYNGEE in the germline V gene. The CDR3 DNA reads as TGTGCCAGCAGCGTGGCGGGACTAGCGGGAGGCTACAATGAGCAGTTCTTC. This encodes CASSVAGLAGGYNEQFF.

The V call is TRBV30, the J call TRBJ2-5; 10 bases fit TRBD2. The germline gives CDR1 GTSNPN, CDR2 SVGIG (reference sequence). The CDR3 totals 13 residues. The J segment lost 4 bases and the V segment lost 3 bases, leaving 2 bases of the junction unmatched. CDR3 DNA sequence: TGTGCCTGGAGCCTAGCGGGAGCAGAGACCCAGTACTTC. Protein sequence: CAWSLAGAETQYF.

This sequence joins TRBV6-4 and TRBJ2-7; no firm D call. The CDR3 length is 14 residues. The germline gives CDR1 MRHNA, CDR2 SNTAGT. V was pared by 2 bases and J by 3 bases, with 11 bases between. CDR3 nucleotides: TGTGCCAGCAGTGACCTCGCTATTGGCTACGAGCAGTACTTC. This encodes CASSDLAIGYEQYF.

CDR3 sequence: CAWSRTGAKNQPQHF. CDR3 DNA: TGTGCCTGGAGTAGGACAGGGGCGAAGAATCAGCCCCAGCATTTT. V gene TRBV30 combines with J gene TRBJ1-5, with 9 bases fitting TRBD1. The CDR3 is made up of 15 amino acids. V lost 2 bases and J lost 4; bases outside the gene matches: 6. Germline CDR1 reads GTSNPN; CDR2 reads SVGIG (reference sequence).

This chain joins TRBV7-8 and TRBJ2-7; 11 positions agree with TRBD2. This CDR3 region has 15 residues. Trimming cost V 1 base and J 11 bases; bases outside gene matches: 10. The germline CDR1 and CDR2 sequences are SGHVS and FQNEAQ. For the CDR3, the DNA is TGTGCCAGCAGCTTAGGCCAGACTAGCGGGAACAAGAAGTACTTC. Encoded protein: CASSLGQTSGNKKYF.

The chain carries TRBV25-1 and TRBJ2-1, with D possibly TRBD2 on 6 matching bases. Germline CDR1 reads MGHDK; CDR2 reads SYGVNS. Trimming removed 8 bases from V and 0 bases from J, with 11 bases in between. This CDR3 has 14 residues. DNA of the CDR3: TGTGCCAGCGATAGCGGCGCCTCCTACAATGAGCAGTTCTTC. It translates to CASDSGASYNEQFF.

For this clone: The same CDR3 also results from other DNA sequences found in this sample. The rearrangement joins TRBV4-2 to TRBJ2-7; D gene uncertain. The CDR3 consists of 12 residues. Germline V gene data show CDR1 as LGHNA and CDR2 as YNFKEQ. V was shortened by 0 bases and J by 5 bases, with 5 bases between the two germline ends. CDR3 sequence (DNA): TGTGCCAGCAGCCAAGATCGCGACGAGCAGTACTTC. Protein sequence: CASSQDRDEQYF.

The chain joins TRBV7-9 to TRBJ1-1, with D tentatively TRBD1 (5 bases). Germline values: CDR1 SEHNR, CDR2 FQNEAQ (reference sequence). V lost 5 bases and J lost 0, with 16 bases in between. This CDR3 is 16 amino acids long. CDR3 DNA sequence: TGTGCCAGCAGCCCCCGCGGGGGGATCATGAACACTGAAGCTTTCTTT. Translated, it gives CASSPRGGIMNTEAFF.

In this sample, this clone turned up a few times. J is TRBJ1-3 and V is TRBV5-1; D possibly corresponds to TRBD1 (6 bases). Trimming stripped 6 bases from V and 0 bases from J, with 13 bases between. The germline V gene encodes CDR1 SGHRS and CDR2 YFSETQ. The CDR3 contains 15 residues. DNA of the CDR3: TGCGCCAGCACTAGGGACACTTCCTCTGGAAACACCATATATTTT. It specifies CASTRDTSSGNTIYF.

This chain uses TRBV11-2 with TRBJ1-2, with TRBD1 matching 8 bases. Germline V gene data show CDR1 as SGHAT and CDR2 as FQNNGV. V shed 1 base and J 0 bases; nucleotides not matched to a gene: 4. This CDR3 is 16 amino acids long. CDR3 sequence reads: CASSLGVQGANYGYTF. The CDR3, as DNA: TGTGCCAGCAGCTTAGGGGTACAGGGGGCTAACTATGGCTACACCTTC.

The chain carries TRBV13 and TRBJ2-1; 11 bases fit TRBD2. This CDR3 spans 13 amino acids. The germline gives CDR1 PRHDT, CDR2 FYEKMQ (reference sequence). V lost 7 bases, J lost 9 bases, and 5 bases stayed unmatched. CDR3 sequence reads: CASTVAGGAEQFF. Written as DNA, the CDR3 is TGTGCCAGCACCGTAGCGGGGGGGGCTGAGCAGTTCTTC.

The chain joins TRBV11-2 to TRBJ2-7, with TRBD2 matching 7 bases. This CDR3 is built from 14 residues. Germline V gives CDR1 SGHAT, CDR2 FQNNGV. The V and J ends lost 1 base and 4 bases, in that order; junction bases with no gene match: 4. In nucleotides, the CDR3 is TGTGCCAGCAGCTTAGTGAGCGGGATTTACGAGCAGTACTTC. Its translation is CASSLVSGIYEQYF.

The V call is TRBV6-5, the J call TRBJ2-3, with D possibly matching TRBD2 (6 bases). Germline CDR1 reads MNHEY; CDR2 reads SVGAGI. The CDR3 runs to 15 residues. V dropped 5 bases and J dropped 2 bases, with 14 bases sitting between them. The CDR3 loop reads CASSPREYPTDTQYF. DNA for the CDR3: TGTGCCAGCAGTCCTCGGGAGTACCCCACAGATACGCAGTATTTT.

The V gene is TRBV7-2, the J gene TRBJ1-3; 11 nucleotides align to TRBD1. Germline loops: CDR1 SGHTA, CDR2 FQGNSA. The junction had 6 bases not matched to a gene; V was cut back by 5 bases and J by 0 bases. The CDR3 consists of 17 residues. The DNA of the CDR3 is TGTGCCAGCAGCGCCGGACAGGGGGCAGTCTCTGGAAACACCATATATTTT. Protein product: CASSAGQGAVSGNTIYF.